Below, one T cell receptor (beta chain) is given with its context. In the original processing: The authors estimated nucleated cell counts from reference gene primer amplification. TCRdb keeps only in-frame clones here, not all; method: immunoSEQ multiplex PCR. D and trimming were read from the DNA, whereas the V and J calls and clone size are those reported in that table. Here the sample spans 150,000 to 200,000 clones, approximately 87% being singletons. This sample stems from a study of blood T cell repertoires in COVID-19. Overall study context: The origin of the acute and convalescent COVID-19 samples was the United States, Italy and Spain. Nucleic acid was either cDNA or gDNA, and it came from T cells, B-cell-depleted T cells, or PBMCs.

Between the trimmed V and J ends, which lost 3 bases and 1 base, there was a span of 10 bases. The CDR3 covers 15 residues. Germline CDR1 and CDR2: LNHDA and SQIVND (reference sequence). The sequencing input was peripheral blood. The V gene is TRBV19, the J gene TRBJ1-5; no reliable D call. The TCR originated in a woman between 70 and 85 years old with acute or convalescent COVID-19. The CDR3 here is CASSMGDLSNQPQHF. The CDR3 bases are TGTGCCAGTAGTATGGGAGATTTGAGCAATCAGCCCCAGCATTTT.